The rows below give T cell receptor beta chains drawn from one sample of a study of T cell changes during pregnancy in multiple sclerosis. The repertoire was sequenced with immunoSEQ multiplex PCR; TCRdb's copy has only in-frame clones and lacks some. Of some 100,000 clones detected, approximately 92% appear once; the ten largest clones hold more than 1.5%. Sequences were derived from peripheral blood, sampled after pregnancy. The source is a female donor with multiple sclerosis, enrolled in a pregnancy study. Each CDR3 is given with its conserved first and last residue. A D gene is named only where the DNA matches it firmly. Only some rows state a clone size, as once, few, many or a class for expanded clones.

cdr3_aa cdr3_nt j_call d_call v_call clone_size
CASSLGGWGDSLSYEQYF TGTGCCAGCAGCTTAGGGGGATGGGGGGACAGTCTCTCCTACGAGCAGTACTTC TRBJ2-7 - TRBV11-3 -
CASSSTPEQYF TGTGCCAGCAGCTCTACCCCCGAGCAGTACTTC TRBJ2-7 - TRBV7-9 few
CSVEGQGGQPQHF TGCAGCGTTGAAGGCCAGGGAGGTCAGCCCCAGCATTTT TRBJ1-5 - TRBV29-1 -
CASSQRTGFGNEQFF TGTGCCAGCAGCCAAAGGACAGGGTTCGGCAATGAGCAGTTCTTC TRBJ2-1 TRBD1 TRBV28 -
CAWSVRTALETQYF TGTGCCTGGAGTGTAAGGACAGCACTAGAGACCCAGTACTTC TRBJ2-5 - TRBV30 -
CASRFQGAVGYTF TGTGCCAGTCGATTCCAGGGGGCGGTTGGCTACACCTTC TRBJ1-2 TRBD1 TRBV19 -
CASSTGGNTEAFF TGTGCCAGCAGCACAGGGGGGAACACTGAAGCTTTCTTT TRBJ1-1 TRBD1 TRBV7-9 -
CASSIGTGDYNEQFF TGTGCCAGCAGCATCGGGACAGGAGACTACAATGAGCAGTTCTTC TRBJ2-1 TRBD1 TRBV7-9 once
CASGLVPHLMNTEAFF TGTGCTAGTGGTTTGGTACCACATCTCATGAACACTGAAGCTTTCTTT TRBJ1-1 - TRBV12-5 -
CASSYASGSNTGELFF TGTGCCAGTAGTTACGCTAGCGGCTCGAACACCGGGGAGCTGTTTTTT TRBJ2-2 TRBD2 TRBV19 -
CAISESKAGLNEKLFF TGTGCCATCAGTGAGTCGAAGGCAGGGCTTAATGAAAAACTGTTTTTT TRBJ1-4 - TRBV10-3 few
CASSLTSGSETQYF TGTGCCAGCAGCCTGACTAGCGGGAGTGAGACCCAGTACTTC TRBJ2-5 TRBD2 TRBV7-9 -
CASSSRTGGVEPLHF TGTGCCAGCAGCTCGAGGACAGGGGGCGTTGAGCCCCTCCACTTT TRBJ1-6 TRBD1 TRBV7-8 -
CAWSVHGDKYQPQHF TGTGCCTGGAGTGTACATGGGGACAAATATCAGCCCCAGCATTTT TRBJ1-5 - TRBV30 -
CAWKQGVNTGELFF TGTGCCTGGAAGCAGGGGGTCAACACCGGGGAGCTGTTTTTT TRBJ2-2 TRBD1 TRBV30 once
CASSPRQGRTEAFF TGTGCCAGCAGCCCCCGACAGGGTCGCACTGAAGCTTTCTTT TRBJ1-1 TRBD1 TRBV7-9 -
CASSILPGPLVSSGPSYNEQFF TGTGCCAGTAGTATACTCCCGGGACCGCTAGTTAGTAGCGGCCCATCCTACAATGAGCAGTTCTTC TRBJ2-1 - TRBV19 -
CASSPLPGQGAYEQYF TGTGCCAGCTCACCATTACCGGGACAGGGAGCCTACGAGCAGTACTTC TRBJ2-7 TRBD1 TRBV18 once
CASSYSLLRGEQFF TGTGCCAGCAGTTACTCTCTTCTCCGGGGTGAGCAGTTCTTC TRBJ2-1 - TRBV6-5 -
CASSTVGQGSYGYTF TGTGCCAGCAGCACTGTGGGACAGGGCAGCTATGGCTACACCTTC TRBJ1-2 TRBD1 TRBV5-6 once
CASSHRTGKTEAFF TGTGCCAGCAGCCATCGGACAGGCAAAACTGAAGCTTTCTTT TRBJ1-1 TRBD1 TRBV7-8 -
CASASGSGPFEQYF TGTGCCAGCGCTTCGGGTAGCGGGCCTTTCGAGCAGTACTTC TRBJ2-7 TRBD2 TRBV7-9 -
CASSRGQGFGSGYTF TGTGCCAGTAGTAGAGGACAGGGGTTCGGGAGTGGCTACACCTTC TRBJ1-2 TRBD1 TRBV19 -
CASSPQGYTEAFF TGTGCCAGCTCACCGCAGGGTTACACTGAAGCTTTCTTT TRBJ1-1 - TRBV18 few
CASSESGGEDSPLHF TGTGCCAGCAGTGAAAGCGGGGGTGAGGATTCACCCCTCCACTTT TRBJ1-6 - TRBV2 -
CATSRDLSGGNTIYF TGTGCCACCAGCAGAGATCTATCGGGGGGAAACACCATATATTTT TRBJ1-3 - TRBV15 -
CASSPDRGGTNEKLFF TGTGCCAGCAGCCCGGACAGGGGGGGGACTAATGAAAAACTGTTTTTT TRBJ1-4 TRBD1 TRBV5-6 -
CASSRDTDTQYF TGTGCCAGCAGCCGAGACACAGATACGCAGTATTTT TRBJ2-3 - TRBV11-3 -
CASRTFFRGRWEYEQYF TGTGCCAGCAGAACCTTTTTTCGCGGGAGGTGGGAATACGAGCAGTACTTC TRBJ2-7 TRBD2 TRBV27 -
CASSRRDREGAQYF TGTGCCAGCAGTCGAAGGGACAGGGAGGGGGCCCAGTACTTC TRBJ2-5 TRBD1 TRBV2 -
CSVRTGGTGELFF TGCAGCGTGAGGACTGGAGGCACCGGGGAGCTGTTTTTT TRBJ2-2 - TRBV29-1 -
CAWSFLRGMSSYNSPLHF TGTGCCTGGAGTTTCCTTCGGGGGATGAGCTCCTATAATTCACCCCTCCACTTT TRBJ1-6 - TRBV30 -
CASTLWTGDEAFF TGTGCCAGCACGTTGTGGACAGGTGATGAAGCTTTCTTT TRBJ1-1 TRBD1 TRBV28 -
CASSLGRKGLAGDTQYF TGTGCCAGCAGCTTAGGGCGAAAGGGACTAGCAGGAGATACGCAGTATTTT TRBJ2-3 TRBD2 TRBV7-8 -
CSVETGRGYTF TGCAGCGTTGAAACGGGTCGAGGCTACACCTTC TRBJ1-2 - TRBV29-1 few
CASSVQGLVTDTQYF TGTGCCAGCAGCGTACAGGGGCTCGTCACAGATACGCAGTATTTT TRBJ2-3 TRBD1 TRBV5-6 -
CSVEASGYEQYF TGCAGCGTTGAGGCTAGCGGATACGAGCAGTACTTC TRBJ2-7 TRBD2 TRBV29-1 -
CAIGTDENNEQFF TGTGCCATTGGGACAGACGAAAACAATGAGCAGTTCTTC TRBJ2-1 TRBD1 TRBV10-3 once
CARLYPDRGRSEQYF TGTGCCAGGCTTTACCCAGACAGGGGGCGTTCCGAGCAGTACTTC TRBJ2-7 TRBD1 TRBV5-3 -
CASSLGTFHNNQPQHF TGTGCCAGCAGCTTAGGGACTTTTCACAACAATCAGCCCCAGCATTTT TRBJ1-5 - TRBV7-4 -
CASQDSNNSPLHF TGTGCCAGCCAGGACAGTAATAATTCACCCCTCCACTTT TRBJ1-6 - TRBV28 -
CASSVATGGTEAFF TGTGCCAGCAGCGTAGCTACGGGGGGCACTGAAGCTTTCTTT TRBJ1-1 - TRBV9 -
CATGSGGPTDTQYF TGTGCCACTGGGTCGGGGGGTCCCACAGATACGCAGTATTTT TRBJ2-3 TRBD2 TRBV9 -
CSVVPGKQFF TGCAGCGTTGTTCCCGGGAAGCAGTTCTTC TRBJ2-1 - TRBV29-1 -
CASRGQSYEQYF TGTGCCAGTAGGGGACAGTCCTACGAGCAGTACTTC TRBJ2-7 TRBD1 TRBV19 -
CASSRPGTSGRAPDTQYF TGTGCCAGCAGCCGTCCCGGGACTAGCGGGAGGGCCCCAGATACGCAGTATTTT TRBJ2-3 TRBD2 TRBV7-2 -
CASSSKAGPYNEQFF TGTGCCAGCAGCTCCAAAGCGGGGCCCTACAATGAGCAGTTCTTC TRBJ2-1 TRBD2 TRBV7-3 once
CASSEVSGTANEQFF TGTGCCAGCAGTGAGGTTAGCGGGACGGCAAATGAGCAGTTCTTC TRBJ2-1 TRBD2 TRBV6-4 -
CASSLTVNTEAFF TGTGCCAGCAGTTTAACTGTGAACACTGAAGCTTTCTTT TRBJ1-1 - TRBV27 -
CASSAGSNPSNQPQHF TGTGCCAGCAGTGCAGGCTCCAACCCAAGCAATCAGCCCCAGCATTTT TRBJ1-5 - TRBV27 -
CASSLRVGKGVYEQYF TGTGCCAGCAGCTTACGGGTGGGTAAGGGAGTCTACGAGCAGTACTTC TRBJ2-7 - TRBV7-8 -
CASSMLGDRFDLNTEAFF TGTGCCAGTAGTATGCTCGGGGACAGATTTGACTTGAACACTGAAGCTTTCTTT TRBJ1-1 TRBD1 TRBV19 -
CASSLTAEVFNSPLHF TGTGCCAGCAGCCTGACAGCTGAGGTTTTCAATTCACCCCTCCACTTT TRBJ1-6 - TRBV14 -
CASSAKQGASYNF TGTGCCAGCAGCGCAAAACAGGGGGCGAGTTATAACTTT TRBJ1-6 TRBD1 TRBV11-2 -
CASTTDSGGSYEQYF TGTGCCAGCACCACCGATAGCGGGGGGTCCTACGAGCAGTACTTC TRBJ2-7 TRBD2 TRBV6-5 -
CASSSRASGGTRNEQFF TGTGCCAGTAGTTCCAGGGCTAGCGGGGGAACCCGCAATGAGCAGTTCTTC TRBJ2-1 TRBD2 TRBV19 -
CSVITRTKRTISSTDTQYF TGCAGCGTTATCACCCGGACTAAACGGACCATTTCTAGCACAGATACGCAGTATTTT TRBJ2-3 - TRBV29-1 -